What follows are 4 T cell receptor beta chains derived from one specimen sequenced in a study of blood T cell repertoires in COVID-19 (dated by TCRdb to about 2020). The library was prepared using the immunoSEQ multiplex PCR assay. Not all clones reach the TCRdb copy of this immuneACCESS table, which keeps in-frame sequences only. Checked studies attribute under half of the gap to unresolved V genes and leave the rest unexplained. This sample lists some 250,000 clones; approximately 78% were detected once. Roughly 12% of the sample lies in the top ten. The sequenced sample was peripheral blood. The receptor set was obtained from an older woman with active or convalescent COVID-19.

V gene TRBV19 combines with J gene TRBJ2-3, with D possibly matching TRBD2 (7 bases). CDR1 LNHDA and CDR2 SQIVND come from the germline V gene (reference sequence). V was trimmed by 5 bases and J by 3 bases, leaving 15 bases between them. The CDR3 spans 15 residues. CDR3 in DNA: TGTGCCAGTAGTCCCCGGAGGGGGGGTACAGATACGCAGTATTTT. Protein: CASSPRRGGTDTQYF.

This clone turned up a few times. This rearrangement joins TRBV11-2 to TRBJ1-1, with D tentatively TRBD1 (6 bases). There are 14 residues in the CDR3. The ends were cut back, 1 base at V and 4 bases at J, with 10 bases in the middle. In germline, CDR1 is SGHAT, CDR2 FQNNGV. CDR3 in amino acids: CASSLVARGTEAFF. CDR3 in DNA: TGTGCCAGCAGCTTAGTGGCCAGGGGCACTGAAGCTTTCTTT.

This sequence joins TRBV4-1 and TRBJ2-1; possible D gene TRBD2, 6 bases. The V end lost 2 bases, the J end lost 5 bases, and 13 bases lay between the germline ends. The CDR3 loop spans 15 amino acids. The germline CDR1 and CDR2 sequences are MGHRA and YSYEKL. CDR3 sequence reads: CASSQRPGTDNEQFF. CDR3 sequence (DNA): TGCGCCAGCAGCCAAAGGCCGGGGACTGACAATGAGCAGTTCTTC.

This clone was seen a single time. V is TRBV27 and J is TRBJ1-6; 7 bases line up with TRBD1. Germline V lookup: CDR1 MNHEY, CDR2 SMNVEV (reference sequence). The CDR3 is made up of 15 amino acids. Losses at the gene ends were 4 bases for V and 10 bases for J; bases not matched to a gene: 10. CDR3 nucleotide sequence: TGTGCCAGCAGTTCCGTCCCCCAGGGGGGCTCACCCCTCCACTTT. Translating it yields CASSSVPQGGSPLHF.